A selection of T cell receptor beta chains follows, all from one sample in a study of cytomegalovirus exposure and HLA in healthy donors. Measured with immunoSEQ multiplex PCR; TCRdb has only the in-frame clones, and not every one. Among approximately 130,000 clones listed, more than 65% were seen once. Input material: PBMCs. Receptors were obtained from a woman under 30 in good health and CMV-seronegative. Each CDR3 is given without its conserved first and last residue. Each record gives: V gene, CDR3 protein.

>TRBV4-1
ASSPSGTQDYEQY
>TRBV6-1
ASSQTSGEPDTQY
>TRBV2
ASSDWTSGAYEQY
>TRBV29-1
SARTGQPEAF
>TRBV19
ASSPSGTEAF
>TRBV5-1
ASSLESGSSYEQY
>TRBV29-1
SGGGSAYSYNEQF
>TRBV14
ASSQDEALTGALYGYT
>TRBV6-1
ASSESFVDQPQH
>TRBV19
ASSFPGQGPNEKLF
>TRBV7-9
ADSRGALTSTDTQY
>TRBV7-2
ASSGRDRVHEQY
>TRBV11-2
ASSSPRGEETQY
>TRBV27
ASSSRGTVQYNEQF
>TRBV18
ASSRNLSSVAKNSQY
>TRBV5-4
ASSLERTGYGYT
>TRBV30
AWGGGADYNEQF
>TRBV6-5
ASSFGGLAEETQY
>TRBV7-6
ASSLPGVDTQY
>TRBV6-5
ASSYRSGGYEQY
>TRBV9
ASSVLAGAGELF
>TRBV25-1
ASSDGRAYGYT
>TRBV6-5
ASRPQGLNQPQH
>TRBV5-1
ASSFNRGSDYGYT
>TRBV7-2
ASSNLRGSALETQY
>TRBV5-1
ASSSGRDRGGYT
>TRBV19
ASSGRLAGVHEQY
>TRBV5-4
ASSFSGQATYGYT
>TRBV7-9
ASSLAASRGYT
>TRBV11-2
ASRRVSYTDTQY
>TRBV4-1
ASSQEVLLGLAGDTDTQY
>TRBV6-5
ASSLWRAAGGYT
>TRBV27
ASSLNRMRGGNTIY
>TRBV14
ASSQDYRKNTEAF
>TRBV5-8
ASSIYQGLPLYGYT
>TRBV6-5
ASRLQGFGYT
>TRBV7-2
ASSLRQTLNYGYT
>TRBV19
ASSMGVSQGAF
>TRBV9
ASSASLARTGELF
>TRBV18
ASSLDSFGDEQY
>TRBV15
ATSRTADRDREAF
>TRBV4-1
ASSLGGSLHNEQF
>TRBV2
ASTGETNYGYT
>TRBV6-6
ASSYGQYQPQH
>TRBV29-1
SVEPTGGIGYGYT
>TRBV19
ASSVLAGSSTDTQY
>TRBV4-1
ASSQGSSGRTYEQY
>TRBV5-4
ASSLYGQGSYGYT
>TRBV7-9
ASSYGESPLH
>TRBV2
ASRTGTLYHEQY
>TRBV9
ASSVGKRDTQY
>TRBV4-2
ASSRSLLSSGANVLT
>TRBV7-2
ASSLVRSGPTGELF
>TRBV5-1
ASSFSLAQGANRHEQY
>TRBV19
ASTTGQGHGYT